Presented here are 15 T cell receptor beta chains from one specimen sequenced in a study of OX40 agonist ivuxolimab in advanced cancers. Assay used: immunoSEQ multiplex PCR; TCRdb lists only in-frame clones, some missing. Of about 47,000 clones detected, roughly 89% appear once; the ten largest clones hold 11% to 15%. Material: CD4+ or CD8+ T cells sorted from blood, obtained in a trial of the OX40 agonist ivuxolimab. All receptors derive from an adult with an advanced solid tumor such as melanoma, head and neck, liver or kidney cancer.

V is TRBV6-5 and J is TRBJ1-4, with 9 bases lining up with TRBD1. V shed 4 bases and J 7 bases; nucleotides not matched to a gene: 10. CDR3 size: 16 residues. Germline CDR1 MNHEY, CDR2 SVGAGI. In nucleotides, the CDR3 is TGTGCCAGCAGTTCCGATCACAGGGGGCGCGTTGAAAAACTGTTTTTT. Residues: CASSSDHRGRVEKLFF.

The chain is built from TRBV7-2 and TRBJ1-2, with 11 bases lining up with TRBD1. The CDR3 is 17 residues long. Germline CDR1 is SGHTA and CDR2 is FQGNSA. Trimming at V came to 2 bases and at J to 8 bases, leaving 13 bases not matched to a gene. As DNA, the CDR3 is TGTGCCAGCAGCTTATTCATTGGGACAGGGGGTTTTGACGGCTACACCTTC. The encoded protein is CASSLFIGTGGFDGYTF.

J is TRBJ2-4 and V is TRBV6-6; 9 nucleotides line up with TRBD2. This CDR3 is 15 amino acids long. Per germline, CDR1 MNHNY and CDR2 SVGAGI (reference sequence). The J segment lost 3 bases and the V segment lost 6 bases, leaving 6 bases of the junction unmatched. CDR3 DNA: TGTGCCAGCAGCAAGGGACTAGCCGACAAAAACATTCAGTACTTC. It is translated as CASSKGLADKNIQYF.

The chain recombines TRBV7-9 with TRBJ1-1; D not resolved. The CDR3 totals 13 residues. Per germline, CDR1 SEHNR and CDR2 FQNEAQ (reference sequence). V was clipped by 6 bases and J by 1 base, with 9 bases between them. The CDR3 sequence is CASSLDPNTEAFF. The DNA for the CDR3 is TGTGCCAGCAGTTTGGACCCGAACACTGAAGCTTTCTTT. The variable domain in full, with the rest retrieved from reference TRBV7-9 and TRBJ1-1, is DTGVSQNPRHKITKRGQNVTFRCDPISEHNRLYWYRQTLGQGPEFLTYFQNEAQLEKSRLLSDRFSAERPKGSFSTLEIQRTEQGDSAMYLCASSLDPNTEAFFGQGTRLTVV.

This clone is a singleton in its sample. This chain connects TRBV7-2 to TRBJ1-5, with 8 nucleotides matching TRBD1. Trimming cost V 5 bases and J 4 bases; bases outside gene matches: 10. The germline V gene has CDR1 SGHTA and CDR2 FQGNSA. There are 16 residues in the CDR3. Written as DNA, the CDR3 is TGTGCCAGCAGCCCCAGCAGGCAGGGGGCGAATCAGCCCCAGCATTTT. Residues: CASSPSRQGANQPQHF.

In this sample, this clone turned up once. The J gene is TRBJ2-1, the V gene TRBV5-4; TRBD2 matches at 8 bases. This CDR3 contains 17 residues. Germline V CDR1 and CDR2: SGHNT, YYREEE (reference sequence). With V trimmed by 0 bases and J by 5 bases, 10 bases remained unmatched. As DNA, the CDR3 is TGTGCCAGCAGCTTGGCCGCTTCCAGCGGGAGCCACAATGAGCAGTTCTTC. Residues: CASSLAASSGSHNEQFF.

This clone was picked up one time. The rearrangement joins TRBV18 to TRBJ2-7, with D unresolved. The CDR3 spans 13 residues. The V end lost 2 bases, the J end lost 1 base, and 6 bases lay between the germline ends. Germline CDR1 KGHSH, CDR2 LQKENI. The CDR3 nucleotides read TGTGCCAGCTCACCAGGGCCATCCTACGAGCAGTACTTC. Translating it yields CASSPGPSYEQYF.

The chain employs TRBV6-5 and TRBJ2-2, with D maybe TRBD2 (6 bases). V lost 7 bases, J lost 0 bases, and 12 bases lay in between. The CDR3 has 15 amino acids. Per germline, CDR1 MNHEY and CDR2 SVGAGI. CDR3 region: CASTRGLTNTGELFF. CDR3 bases: TGTGCCAGCACGCGAGGACTAACGAACACCGGGGAGCTGTTTTTT.

This clone was recorded a few times. The gene calls are TRBV28 and TRBJ1-4; 10 bases match TRBD1. V trimming: 4 bases; J trimming: 5 bases; junction bases outside the gene matches: 7. This CDR3 is built from 16 residues. Germline V lookup: CDR1 MDHEN, CDR2 SYDVKM. The DNA of the CDR3 is TGTGCCAGCAGTTCATCCGGGACAGGGGTAAATGAAAAACTGTTTTTT. It specifies CASSSSGTGVNEKLFF.

J is TRBJ2-1 and V is TRBV2, with D tentatively TRBD2 (6 bases). The germline V gene has CDR1 SNHLY and CDR2 FYNNEI. The CDR3 is 15 amino acids. Trimming pared 5 bases from V and 4 bases from J, leaving 15 bases between. In DNA, the CDR3 is TGTGCCAGCAGTACAGGAGGGAACTTTTACAATGAGCAGTTCTTC. It encodes CASSTGGNFYNEQFF.

This clone was detected once. The chain carries TRBV7-9 and TRBJ2-1; TRBD2 agrees at 9 bases. The CDR3 covers 15 residues. V lost 5 bases to trimming and J lost 6 bases; unmatched junction nucleotides: 8. CDR1 is SEHNR, CDR2 FQNEAQ, per germline (reference sequence). This CDR3 reads CASSPRTSASNEQFF. The DNA of the CDR3 is TGTGCCAGCAGCCCCCGGACTAGCGCTTCCAATGAGCAGTTCTTC. The full variable domain, in which reference TRBV7-9 and TRBJ2-1 provide the parts outside the CDR3, is DTGVSQNPRHKITKRGQNVTFRCDPISEHNRLYWYRQTLGQGPEFLTYFQNEAQLEKSRLLSDRFSAERPKGSFSTLEIQRTEQGDSAMYLCASSPRTSASNEQFFGPGTRLTVL.

The genes are TRBV29-1 and TRBJ2-7, with 11 bases aligning to TRBD1. Trimming took 2 bases from V and 4 from J; bases not matched to a gene: 7. The germline CDR1 and CDR2 sequences are SQVTM and ANQGSEA. This CDR3 spans 15 amino acids. In DNA form, the CDR3 reads TGCAGCGTTGAAAGGCGGGACAGGGGGTTGTACGAGCAGTACTTC. Its translation: CSVERRDRGLYEQYF.

The chain joins TRBV11-2 to TRBJ2-7, with a weak D call TRBD2 (7 bases). V lost 1 base, J lost 4 bases, and 23 bases lay in between. The CDR3 is made up of 18 amino acids. Germline loops: CDR1 SGHAT, CDR2 FQNNGV. The CDR3 protein is CASSLVRGAGRYGYEQYF. CDR3 sequence (DNA): TGTGCCAGCAGCTTAGTTCGGGGGGCGGGGAGATACGGATACGAGCAGTACTTC. The whole variable domain, filled in from reference TRBV11-2 and TRBJ2-7, reads EAGVAQSPRYKIIEKRQSVAFWCNPISGHATLYWYQQILGQGPKLLIQFQNNGVVDDSQLPKDRFSAERLKGVDSTLKIQPAKLEDSAVYLCASSLVRGAGRYGYEQYFGPGTRLTVT.

This clone was observed a handful of times. The rearrangement links TRBV7-9 to TRBJ2-1, with D possibly called TRBD1 or TRBD2 (5 bases each). Deletions cut 4 bases from V and 6 bases from J, with 13 bases between. The CDR3 spans 14 residues. CDR1 and CDR2 (germline): SEHNR, FQNEAQ (reference sequence). CDR3 bases: TGTGCCAGCAGCTCTCCCCGGGGCGGCAATGAGCAGTTCTTC. It specifies CASSSPRGGNEQFF.

This rearrangement joins TRBV7-6 to TRBJ1-5; D not certain. The CDR3 runs to 13 residues. Germline lookup yields CDR1 SGHVS and CDR2 FNYEAQ. The V and J ends lost 5 bases and 7 bases respectively, with 12 bases between them. CDR3 in amino acids: CASSTNEYQPQHF. The CDR3, as DNA: TGTGCCAGCAGCACCAATGAATACCAGCCCCAGCATTTT.